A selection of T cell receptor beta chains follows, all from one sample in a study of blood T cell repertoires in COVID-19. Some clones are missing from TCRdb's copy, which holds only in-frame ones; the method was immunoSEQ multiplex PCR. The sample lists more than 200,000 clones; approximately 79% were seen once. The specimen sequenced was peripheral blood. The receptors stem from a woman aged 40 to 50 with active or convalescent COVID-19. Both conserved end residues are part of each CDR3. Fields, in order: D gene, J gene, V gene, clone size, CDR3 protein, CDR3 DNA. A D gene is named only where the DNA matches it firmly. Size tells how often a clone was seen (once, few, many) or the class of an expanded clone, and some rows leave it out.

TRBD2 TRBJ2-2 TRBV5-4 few CASSRSGEFIGELFF TGTGCCAGCAGCCGGAGCGGGGAATTTATCGGGGAGCTGTTTTTT
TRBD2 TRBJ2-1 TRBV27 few CASRGTTYNEQFF TGTGCCAGCAGAGGGACTACTTACAATGAGCAGTTCTTC
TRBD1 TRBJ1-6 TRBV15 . CATSRVRPPGQVQSDNSPLHF TGTGCCACCAGCAGAGTAAGACCCCCGGGACAGGTCCAATCGGATAATTCACCCCTCCACTTT
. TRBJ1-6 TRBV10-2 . CASSEPSPTDRNSPLHF TGCGCCAGCAGTGAGCCGAGTCCTACCGACAGGAATTCACCCCTCCACTTT
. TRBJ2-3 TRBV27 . CASSSGTSPGTQYF TGTGCCAGCAGTTCCGGGACTTCCCCAGGTACGCAGTATTTT
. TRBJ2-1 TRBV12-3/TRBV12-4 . CASSSIYNEQFF TGTGCCAGCAGTTCCATCTACAATGAGCAGTTCTTC
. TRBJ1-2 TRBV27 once CASSLSGQGSYGYTF TGTGCCAGCAGTTTGTCAGGGCAGGGGAGCTATGGCTACACCTTC
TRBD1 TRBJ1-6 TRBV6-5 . CASSRTGYNSPLHF TGTGCCAGCAGTCGGACAGGGTATAATTCACCCCTCCACTTT
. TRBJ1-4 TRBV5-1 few CASSLGEGNEKLFF TGCGCCAGCAGCTTGGGGGAGGGGAATGAAAAACTGTTTTTT
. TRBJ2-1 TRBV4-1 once CASSHGYFAPYNEQFF TGCGCCAGCAGCCACGGGTACTTCGCACCCTACAATGAGCAGTTCTTC
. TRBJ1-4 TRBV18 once CASSPLERLTNEKLFF TGTGCCAGCTCACCACTCGAGCGTTTAACTAATGAAAAACTGTTTTTT
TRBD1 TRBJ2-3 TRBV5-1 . CASANTGADTQYF TGCGCCAGCGCAAACACAGGGGCAGATACGCAGTATTTT
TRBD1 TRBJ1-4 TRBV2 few CASSKTGQAPEKLFF TGTGCCAGCAGCAAAACCGGACAGGCCCCTGAAAAACTGTTTTTT
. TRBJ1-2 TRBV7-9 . CASSGGVTNYGYTF TGTGCCAGCAGCGGGGGGGTGACTAACTATGGCTACACCTTC
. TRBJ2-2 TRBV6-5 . CASSFRTTGTGELFF TGTGCCAGCAGTTTCCGGACTACTGGGACCGGGGAGCTGTTTTTT
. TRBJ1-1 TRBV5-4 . CASSLDGLEAFF TGTGCCAGCAGCTTGGACGGTCTTGAAGCTTTCTTT
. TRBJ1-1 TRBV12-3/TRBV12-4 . CASSGGPEAFF TGTGCCAGCAGTGGGGGCCCTGAAGCTTTCTTT
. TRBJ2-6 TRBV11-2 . CASSPGTVGANVLTF TGTGCCAGCAGCCCTGGGACTGTTGGGGCCAACGTCCTGACTTTC
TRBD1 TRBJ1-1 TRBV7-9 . CASSLDRRGTEAFF TGTGCCAGCAGCTTGGACAGGAGGGGGACTGAAGCTTTCTTT
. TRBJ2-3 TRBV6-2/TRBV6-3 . CASSYSRVEGWVDTQYF TGTGCCAGCAGTTACTCGAGAGTAGAGGGTTGGGTCGATACGCAGTATTTT
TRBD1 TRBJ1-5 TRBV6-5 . CASLRGQGGQPQHF TGTGCCAGCTTGAGGGGACAGGGAGGCCAGCCCCAGCATTTT
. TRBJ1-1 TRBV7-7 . CASSRRLNTEAFF TGTGCCAGCAGCCGGAGGTTGAACACTGAAGCTTTCTTT
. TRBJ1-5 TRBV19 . CASHSGEPSRPQHF TGTGCCAGCCACAGCGGGGAGCCGTCTCGACCCCAGCATTTT
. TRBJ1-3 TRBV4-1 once CASSPIAGNTIYF TGCGCCAGCAGCCCTATCGCAGGAAACACCATATATTTT
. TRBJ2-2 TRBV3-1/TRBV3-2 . CASSQGVGGELFF TGTGCCAGCAGCCAAGGAGTTGGCGGGGAGCTGTTTTTT
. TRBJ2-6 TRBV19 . CASSIGGARSGANVLTF TGTGCCAGTAGTATTGGGGGGGCTCGCTCTGGGGCCAACGTCCTGACTTTC
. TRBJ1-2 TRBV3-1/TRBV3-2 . CASSPTASGNGYTF TGTGCCAGCAGCCCGACCGCTTCAGGGAATGGCTACACCTTC
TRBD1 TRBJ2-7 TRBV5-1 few CASSLRQGPYEQYF TGCGCCAGCAGCCTCAGACAGGGTCCCTACGAGCAGTACTTC
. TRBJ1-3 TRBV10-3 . CAITNRTSSGNTIYF TGTGCCATCACAAACAGGACCAGCTCTGGAAACACCATATATTTT
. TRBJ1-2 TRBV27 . CASSSTVAGYTF TGTGCCAGCAGTTCGACAGTTGCCGGCTACACCTTC
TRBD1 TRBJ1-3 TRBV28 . CASSPPGQSSGNTIYF TGTGCCAGCAGTCCGCCGGGACAGAGCTCTGGAAACACCATATATTTT
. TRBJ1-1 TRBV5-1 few CASSHTYKGTEAFF TGCGCCAGCAGCCATACTTACAAGGGGACTGAAGCTTTCTTT
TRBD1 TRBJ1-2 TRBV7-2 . CASSQGQGNYGYTF TGTGCCAGCAGCCAAGGACAGGGAAACTATGGCTACACCTTC
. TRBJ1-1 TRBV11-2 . CASSPSRIFGEAFF TGTGCCAGCAGCCCGAGCAGGATTTTTGGTGAAGCTTTCTTT
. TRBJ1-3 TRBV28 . CASSPRGFIGNTIYF TGTGCCAGCAGTCCTAGGGGGTTTATCGGAAACACCATATATTTT
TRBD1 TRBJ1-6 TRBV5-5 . CASSFGSGGHSPLHF TGTGCCAGCAGCTTTGGGTCAGGGGGGCATTCACCCCTCCACTTT
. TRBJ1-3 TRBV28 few CAGRAGDYSGNTIYF TGTGCCGGTAGAGCAGGGGACTACTCTGGAAACACCATATATTTT
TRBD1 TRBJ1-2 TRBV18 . CASSPPTGPYGYTF TGTGCCAGCTCACCACCGACAGGGCCCTATGGCTACACCTTC
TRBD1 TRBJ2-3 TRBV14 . CASSPNQNSKFDRVKDTQYF TGTGCCAGCAGCCCCAACCAAAACAGCAAATTCGACAGGGTCAAAGATACGCAGTATTTT
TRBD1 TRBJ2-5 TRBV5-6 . CASSSEYRQGGLETQYF TGTGCCAGCAGCTCAGAATATCGACAGGGGGGCTTGGAGACCCAGTACTTC
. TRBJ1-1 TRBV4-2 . CASSQDRGWNTEAFF TGTGCCAGCAGCCAAGATCGGGGGTGGAACACTGAAGCTTTCTTT
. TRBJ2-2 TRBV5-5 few CASSLANGNTGELFF TGTGCCAGCAGCTTGGCCAACGGTAACACCGGGGAGCTGTTTTTT
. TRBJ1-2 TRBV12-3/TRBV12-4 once CASSLPGAGYTF TGTGCCAGCAGTTTACCAGGGGCCGGCTACACCTTC
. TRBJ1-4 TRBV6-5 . CATSKGKGHEKLFF TGTGCCACCTCGAAAGGGAAGGGGCATGAAAAACTGTTTTTT
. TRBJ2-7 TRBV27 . CASSKQGRHEQYF TGTGCCAGCAGTAAACAGGGTAGGCACGAGCAGTACTTC
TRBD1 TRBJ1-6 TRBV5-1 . CASSWGQGESPLHF TGCGCCAGCAGCTGGGGACAGGGAGAATCACCCCTCCACTTT
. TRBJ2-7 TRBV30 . CAWSVVRGISEQYF TGTGCCTGGAGTGTAGTCAGAGGGATCAGCGAGCAGTACTTC
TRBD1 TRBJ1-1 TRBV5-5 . CASSWTGRKDTEAFF TGTGCCAGCAGCTGGACAGGGAGAAAAGACACTGAAGCTTTCTTT
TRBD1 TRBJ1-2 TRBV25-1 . CASSELLRTGHYGYTF TGTGCCAGCAGTGAATTATTGCGGACAGGCCACTATGGCTACACCTTC
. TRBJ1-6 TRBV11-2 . CASSSDVSSYNSPLHF TGTGCCAGCAGCTCCGATGTGAGCTCCTATAATTCACCCCTCCACTTT